A selection of T cell receptor beta chains follows, all from one sample in a study of cytotoxic CD8 clonotypes in ibrutinib-treated CLL. Sequenced by immunoSEQ multiplex PCR; TCRdb stores in-frame clones only, minus some. The data hold roughly 330,000 clones, with approximately 67% observed a single time. The sample here was PBMCs, taken after 36 months of ibrutinib treatment. These receptors all come from a human donor with chronic lymphocytic leukemia. The CDR3 runs from the conserved cysteine through the conserved F or W. The D gene is left open where the match is weak. Clone size is given for some rows only: seen once, a few or many times, or a class if the clone is expanded.

CDR3aa: CASSTNIGGEKLFF; CDR3nt: TGTGCCAGCAGCACTAATATAGGAGGTGAAAAACTGTTTTTT; v_gene: TRBV11-2; d_gene: NA; abundance: NA; j_gene: TRBJ1-4
CDR3aa: CATSRDRDRGEKLFF; CDR3nt: TGTGCCACCAGCAGAGATCGGGACAGGGGTGAAAAACTGTTTTTT; v_gene: TRBV15; d_gene: TRBD1; abundance: NA; j_gene: TRBJ1-4
CDR3aa: CARTHRTPAKETQYF; CDR3nt: TGTGCCAGAACCCACCGAACCCCTGCAAAGGAGACCCAGTACTTC; v_gene: TRBV27; d_gene: NA; abundance: NA; j_gene: TRBJ2-5
CDR3aa: CASSLLGADTQYF; CDR3nt: TGTGCCAGCAGTCTCCTGGGGGCAGATACGCAGTATTTT; v_gene: TRBV2; d_gene: NA; abundance: NA; j_gene: TRBJ2-3
CDR3aa: CASSFLGESDTQYF; CDR3nt: TGTGCCAGCAGCTTTCTGGGGGAGTCAGATACGCAGTATTTT; v_gene: TRBV7-3; d_gene: NA; abundance: NA; j_gene: TRBJ2-3
CDR3aa: CASSPTTSGSSYEQYF; CDR3nt: TGTGCCAGCTCACCTACCACTAGCGGGAGCTCCTACGAGCAGTACTTC; v_gene: TRBV18; d_gene: TRBD2; abundance: NA; j_gene: TRBJ2-7
CDR3aa: CASSPQDRDYEQYF; CDR3nt: TGTGCCAGCAGCCCTCAGGACAGGGACTACGAGCAGTACTTC; v_gene: TRBV6-5; d_gene: TRBD1; abundance: NA; j_gene: TRBJ2-7
CDR3aa: CASSEGTSGEYQETQYF; CDR3nt: TGTGCCAGCAGCGAGGGGACTAGCGGAGAGTACCAAGAGACCCAGTACTTC; v_gene: TRBV9; d_gene: TRBD2; abundance: NA; j_gene: TRBJ2-5
CDR3aa: CASSLAFGKNEQFF; CDR3nt: TGTGCCAGCAGCTTAGCGTTTGGTAAAAATGAGCAGTTCTTC; v_gene: TRBV7-2; d_gene: NA; abundance: NA; j_gene: TRBJ2-1
CDR3aa: CASSPGSLAGGTGELFF; CDR3nt: TGTGCCAGCAGCCCCGGCTCGCTAGCGGGGGGGACCGGGGAGCTGTTTTTT; v_gene: TRBV11-3; d_gene: TRBD2; abundance: once; j_gene: TRBJ2-2
CDR3aa: CASSQWTGLEQYF; CDR3nt: TGTGCCAGCAGCCAATGGACAGGGCTCGAGCAGTACTTC; v_gene: TRBV14; d_gene: TRBD1; abundance: NA; j_gene: TRBJ2-7
CDR3aa: CASSPGTSEADTQYF; CDR3nt: TGTGCCAGCAGCCCGGGGACTAGCGAAGCAGATACGCAGTATTTT; v_gene: TRBV11-3; d_gene: TRBD2; abundance: NA; j_gene: TRBJ2-3
CDR3aa: CATSRSGGRNQETQYF; CDR3nt: TGTGCCACCAGCAGGAGCGGGGGGCGGAACCAAGAGACCCAGTACTTC; v_gene: TRBV15; d_gene: TRBD2; abundance: NA; j_gene: TRBJ2-5
CDR3aa: CASSFGQGGEQYF; CDR3nt: TGTGCCAGTAGCTTTGGACAGGGGGGCGAGCAGTACTTC; v_gene: TRBV19; d_gene: TRBD1; abundance: NA; j_gene: TRBJ2-7